The entry below gives a single T cell receptor (beta chain) sequence along with its context. This clonotype occurred many times. No cognate antigen has been identified for it. There are no base qualities to consult, and no much larger clone falls within one base. This entry belongs to a study of esophageal squamous cell carcinoma under preoperative chemotherapy (dated by TCRdb to about 2018). About the study as a whole: The study profiled TCR repertoires of both peripheral blood T cells and tumor-infiltrating lymphocytes. Repertoires were compared between samples taken before and after paclitaxel-nedaplatin therapy. In patients with esophageal squamous cell carcinoma, the study looked at what paclitaxel-nedaplatin chemotherapy did to T-cell receptor repertoires. About 5 patients with primary esophageal squamous cell carcinoma were included in the cohort. Broad study findings and their caveats: Paclitaxel-nedaplatin therapy induced immediate and substantial clonotype frequency changes, with contraction more likely among abundant clones than amplification. Rather than arising solely from local clonal changes, post-treatment tumor-infiltrating lymphocytes appeared to come partly from peripheral T cells that migrated into the tumor. Only a handful of patients with esophageal squamous cell carcinoma were analyzed, making for a small cohort. A significant increase in TCR diversity was observed in peripheral T cells after chemotherapy, whereas no such increase was observed in tumor-infiltrating lymphocytes.

Based on the germline V gene (reference sequence), the CDR1 and CDR2 sequences are SEHNR and FQNEAQ. Trimming removed 5 bases from V and 10 bases from J, leaving 18 bases between the germline ends. From cysteine to phenylalanine, the CDR3 is 14 amino acids long. Solely the CDR3 DNA is kept, with 42 bases framed from the first base. In light of the paper, this sample's time point label describes: after preoperative PTX-NDP chemotherapy. Patients received paclitaxel-nedaplatin as preoperative chemotherapy before surgery. Library prep was done by PCR. Sequencing used a HiSeq X Ten. High-throughput sequencing was used to characterize the TCR repertoires. TCRdb trimmed public reads at Q25 via fastp, called clones via MiXCR and kept in-frame beta chains. Merged by CDR3 protein, the rows form single entries marked with the most common genes and DNA. Across this sample there are tens of thousands of distinct CDR3 sequences, with around 50% seen only once. Roughly 25% of the sample comes from the top ten.

The sequence derives from a human donor with esophageal squamous cell carcinoma. The donor label of this sample is uncertain. This sequence uses TRBV7-9 and TRBJ2-1; the D gene cannot be resolved reliably. Sampling was performed from a patient given preoperative chemotherapy. The CDR3 reads as follows: CASSPPWTYYEQFF. The nucleotide sequence reads TGTGCCAGCAGCCCCCCGTGGACCTACTACGAGCAGTTCTTC. With the rest looked up from the reference TRBV7-9 and TRBJ2-1 genes rather than sequenced, the full variable domain is DTGVSQNPRHKITKRGQNVTFRCDPISEHNRLYWYRQTLGQGPEFLTYFQNEAQLEKSRLLSDRFSAERPKGSFSTLEIQRTEQGDSAMYLCASSPPWTYYEQFFGPGTRLTVL.